This TCR beta chain was recorded in a study of Graves' ophthalmopathy and Graves' hyperthyroidism. Study results and caveats: The model achieved roughly 66% sensitivity and under 75% specificity for ophthalmopathy progression.

Clinicians diagnosed using symptoms, serum thyroxine, TRAb, thyroid ultrasound and orbital computed tomography. The TCR beta CDR3 regions underwent amplification from RNA transcripts. RT-PCR with HTBI primers came first, then second-round multiplex PCR. TCRdb re-analysed the multiplex PCR reads in MiXCR, keeping a single row per CDR3 protein. This sample carries 900,000 to 1,200,000 distinct CDR3 sequences, 35% to 45% of them seen once, and the ten largest clones take over 8.5%. Germline CDR1 is SGHTA and CDR2 is FQGTGA. This CDR3 spans 15 amino acids. The V and J ends lost 2 bases and 9 bases, in that order; junction bases with no gene match: 7. Comments on this clonotype: Antigen: not known.

Sequencing was carried out using peripheral blood or thyroid tissue (not recorded which). The clonotype originates from an adult man with Graves' hyperthyroidism. V is TRBV7-3 and J is TRBJ1-6, with 7 bases that match TRBD1. The CDR3 nucleotides are TGTGCCAGCAGCTTATCGGCAGGGGGTAGTTCACCCCTCCACTTT. This translates into CASSLSAGGSSPLHF.